This T cell receptor (beta chain) was captured by sequencing in a study of regulatory T cells in long-lasting Graves disease. Notes on the study in general: Persistent disease preferred TRBV28, TRBJ1-2 and TRBJ2-5; new disease, TRBV20-1 and TRBJ2-1.

Arm-PCR of CDR3 regions and iRepertoire HTBI primers were the basis on which TCR beta libraries were built. In TCRdb, the multiplex PCR reads were re-called with MiXCR into one record per CDR3 protein. The sample shows hundreds of thousands of distinct CDR3 sequences, less than 20% of them seen only once. Germline values: CDR1 LGHDT, CDR2 YNNKEL (reference sequence). The V end lost 2 bases, the J end lost 10 bases, and 11 bases lay between the germline ends. This CDR3 is 12 amino acids long. This clonotype showed up many times. Its antigen remains unknown. This sample's time point: newly diagnosed GD, antithyroid drugs for less than 3 months. Construction of the TCR library relied on RNA isolated from PBMCs.

Specimen: peripheral blood mononuclear cells (PBMCs), collected at new diagnosis, from a patient treated with antithyroid drugs. The chain combines TRBV3-1 with TRBJ1-1; D is ambiguous. The sequence was collected from a female donor with Graves disease. The CDR3 here is CASSQSGLGAFF. The DNA for the CDR3 is TGTGCCAGCAGCCAATCAGGCCTAGGAGCTTTCTTT.